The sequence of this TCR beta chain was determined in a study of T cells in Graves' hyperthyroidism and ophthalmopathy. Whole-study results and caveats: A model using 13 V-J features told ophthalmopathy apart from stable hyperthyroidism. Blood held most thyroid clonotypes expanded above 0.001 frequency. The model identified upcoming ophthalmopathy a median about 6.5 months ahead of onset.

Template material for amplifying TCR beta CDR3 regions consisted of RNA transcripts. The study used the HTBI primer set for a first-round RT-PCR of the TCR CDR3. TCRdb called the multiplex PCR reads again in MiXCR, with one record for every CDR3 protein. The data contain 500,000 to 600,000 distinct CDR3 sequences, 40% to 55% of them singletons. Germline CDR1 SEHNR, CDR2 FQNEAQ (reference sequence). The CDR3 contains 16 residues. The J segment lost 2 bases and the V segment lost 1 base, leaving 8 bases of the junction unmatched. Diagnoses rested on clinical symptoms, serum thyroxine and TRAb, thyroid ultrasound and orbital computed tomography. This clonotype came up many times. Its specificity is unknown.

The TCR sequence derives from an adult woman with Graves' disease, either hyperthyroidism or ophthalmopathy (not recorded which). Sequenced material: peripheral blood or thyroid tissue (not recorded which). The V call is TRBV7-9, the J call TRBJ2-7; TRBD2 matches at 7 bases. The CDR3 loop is CASSLGVAGLTYEQYF. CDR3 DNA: TGTGCCAGCAGCTTAGGAGTAGCGGGCCTTACCTACGAGCAGTACTTC.